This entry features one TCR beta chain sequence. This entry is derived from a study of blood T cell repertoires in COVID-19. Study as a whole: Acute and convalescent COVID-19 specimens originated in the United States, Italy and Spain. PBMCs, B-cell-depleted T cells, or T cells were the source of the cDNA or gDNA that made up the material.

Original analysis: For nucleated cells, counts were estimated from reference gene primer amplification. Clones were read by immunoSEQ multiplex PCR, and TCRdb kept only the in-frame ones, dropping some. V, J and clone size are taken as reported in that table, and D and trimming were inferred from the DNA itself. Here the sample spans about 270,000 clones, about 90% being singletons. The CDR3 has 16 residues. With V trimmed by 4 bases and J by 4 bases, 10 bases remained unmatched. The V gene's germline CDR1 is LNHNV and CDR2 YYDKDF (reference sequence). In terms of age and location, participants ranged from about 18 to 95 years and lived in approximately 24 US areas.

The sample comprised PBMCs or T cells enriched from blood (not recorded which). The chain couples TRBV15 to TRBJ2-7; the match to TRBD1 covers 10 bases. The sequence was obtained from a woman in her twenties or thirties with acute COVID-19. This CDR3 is CATSNRVDRGIYEQYF. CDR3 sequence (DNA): TGTGCCACCAGCAATCGCGTGGACAGGGGGATTTACGAGCAGTACTTC.